A single sample gave rise to the 11 T cell receptor beta chains below, sequenced in a study of cytotoxic CD8 clonotypes in ibrutinib-treated CLL (dated by TCRdb to about 2021). The sample's time point, from its label and the paper: 24 months on ibrutinib. Library preparation employed the immunoSEQ multiplex PCR assay. TCRdb provides this immuneACCESS table in a form limited to in-frame rearrangements. Some clones are lacking; in checked studies, under half of them reflect an unresolved V gene, and why the rest are absent is not known. Across this sample there are 190,000 or so clones, with approximately 68% seen only once. About an eighth of the sample comes from the top ten. The input for sequencing was PBMCs, taken after 24 months of ibrutinib treatment. These receptors were obtained from a human donor with chronic lymphocytic leukemia.

The chain joins TRBV18 to TRBJ1-3; 11 bases map to TRBD1. V lost 3 bases and J lost 0; bases outside the gene matches: 1. Germline V CDR1 and CDR2: KGHSH, LQKENI. This CDR3 region has 16 residues. CDR3 residues: CASSPGQGDSGNTIYF. CDR3 nucleotide sequence: TGTGCCAGCTCACCGGGACAGGGGGACTCTGGAAACACCATATATTTT. Using reference TRBV18 and TRBJ1-3 for the parts outside the CDR3, the full variable domain is NAGVMQNPRHLVRRRGQEARLRCSPMKGHSHVYWYRQLPEEGLKFMVYLQKENIIDESGMPKERFSAEFPKEGPSILRIQQVVRGDSAAYFCASSPGQGDSGNTIYFGEGSWLTVV.

The chain couples TRBV30 to TRBJ1-2, with 10 bases lining up with TRBD1. This CDR3 has 14 amino acids. J lost 3 bases, V lost 3 bases, and 4 bases had no gene match. Germline CDR1 is GTSNPN and CDR2 is SVGIG (reference sequence). The CDR3 DNA follows: TGTGCCTGGAGCTTGGACAGGGGGGACTATGGCTACACCTTC. It is translated as CAWSLDRGDYGYTF.

The rearrangement joins TRBV7-9 to TRBJ2-5; 7 bases align to TRBD1. Germline V gives CDR1 SEHNR, CDR2 FQNEAQ (reference sequence). This CDR3 comprises 15 residues. V shed 5 bases and J 0 bases; nucleotides not matched to a gene: 6. The CDR3 sequence: CASSIGTVYQETQYF. The CDR3 nucleotides read TGTGCCAGCAGCATCGGGACAGTGTACCAAGAGACCCAGTACTTC. Supplemented by reference TRBV7-9 and TRBJ2-5, the full variable domain reads DTGVSQNPRHKITKRGQNVTFRCDPISEHNRLYWYRQTLGQGPEFLTYFQNEAQLEKSRLLSDRFSAERPKGSFSTLEIQRTEQGDSAMYLCASSIGTVYQETQYFGPGTRLLVL.

The gene calls are TRBV9 and TRBJ2-5, with 9 bases lining up with TRBD2. The CDR3 runs to 14 residues. V was clipped by 4 bases and J by 4 bases; unmatched bases: 5. The germline CDR1 and CDR2 sequences are SGDLS and YYNGEE. The CDR3 sequence is CASSSSGRGETQYF. For the CDR3, the DNA is TGTGCCAGCAGCAGTAGCGGGAGAGGAGAGACCCAGTACTTC.

This sequence joins TRBV11-2 and TRBJ2-3; 9 bases are shared with TRBD2. The CDR3 spans 15 residues. The germline V gene has CDR1 SGHAT and CDR2 FQNNGV. The ends lost 6 bases at V and 6 bases at J; junction bases unmatched: 10. The CDR3 region has the DNA TGTGCCAGCAGGGTGGCGGGAGGGCCATTGGATACGCAGTATTTT. It codes for CASRVAGGPLDTQYF.

The chain joins TRBV28 to TRBJ2-1; the D is unclear. Germline CDR1 MDHEN, CDR2 SYDVKM. This CDR3 region has 15 residues. The V and J ends lost 5 bases and 6 bases respectively, with 17 bases between them. The CDR3 coding sequence is TGTGCCAGCAGTCTCTTCCGGAGTCTTGTCAATGAGCAGTTCTTC. It translates to CASSLFRSLVNEQFF.

This chain connects TRBV29-1 to TRBJ2-1; 13 nucleotides match TRBD2. This CDR3 has 17 residues. Looked up from germline, CDR1 is SQVTM and CDR2 is ANQGSEA. Losses at the gene ends were 8 bases for V and 0 bases for J; bases not matched to a gene: 10. CDR3 sequence: CSLTGLAGFSSYNEQFF. The CDR3 DNA reads TGCAGCTTGACGGGACTAGCGGGATTTAGCTCCTACAATGAGCAGTTCTTC.

This clone turned up a few times. The CDR3 bases are TGCGCCAGCACATTAAGCGGGCAGACGAACACCGGGGAGCTGTTTTTT. Amino acids: CASTLSGQTNTGELFF. The chain couples TRBV4-1 to TRBJ2-2, with a tentative D call TRBD2 (6 bases). V lost 7 bases and J lost 0, with 15 bases in between. In germline, CDR1 is MGHRA, CDR2 YSYEKL. The CDR3 contains 16 residues.

V gene TRBV9 combines with J gene TRBJ2-1; 10 nucleotides match TRBD2. This CDR3 spans 15 amino acids. Losses at the gene ends were 5 bases for V and 3 bases for J; bases not matched to a gene: 5. The germline CDR1 and CDR2 sequences are SGDLS and YYNGEE. CDR3 coding DNA: TGTGCCAGCAGTGGTTGGACTAGCGGCTACAATGAGCAGTTCTTC. Amino acids: CASSGWTSGYNEQFF.

This chain links TRBV11-3 with TRBJ2-3, with D possibly matching TRBD2 (6 bases). V was trimmed by 1 base and J by 2 bases, leaving 10 bases between them. Per germline, CDR1 SGHNT and CDR2 YENEEA. The CDR3 sequence is 15 residues long. As DNA, the CDR3 is TGTGCCAGCAGCTTAGGGGGACTCAACACAGATACGCAGTATTTT. This gives the protein CASSLGGLNTDTQYF.

The gene calls are TRBV28 and TRBJ2-7, with TRBD1 as a possible D gene (6 bases). The CDR3 length is 14 residues. Trimming shortened V by 6 bases and J by 0 bases, and 12 bases separated the two germline ends. CDR1 is MDHEN and CDR2 is SYDVKM in the germline V gene. The CDR3: CASRRQATSYEQYF. Written as DNA, the CDR3 is TGTGCCAGCAGAAGACAGGCGACCTCCTACGAGCAGTACTTC.